This T cell receptor beta chain came from a study of siplizumab effects on memory and regulatory T cells (dated by TCRdb to about 2019). A note on the overall study: The effect of the anti-CD2 antibody siplizumab on alloreactive T-cell subsets was examined in allogeneic mixed lymphocyte reactions constructed from human PBMCs.

The library was prepared using the immunoSEQ multiplex PCR assay. Roughly 100,000 TCR templates per sample were assayed on the deep sequencing platform. Genomic DNA extracted from sorted T cells was the material used for TCRbeta CDR3 sequencing. In the authors' own workflow: The R programming language was used for clonal analysis of TCRbeta CDR3 data. Alloreactive CD4+ and CD8+ clones were defined by comparing unstimulated samples with post-reaction CFSE-low samples. Regulatory or non-regulatory origin of alloreactive CD4+ clones was assigned by matching sequences to the sorted unstimulated Treg and non-Treg repertoires. TCRdb provides this immuneACCESS table in a form limited to in-frame rearrangements. Some clones are lacking; in checked studies, under half of them reflect an unresolved V gene, and why the rest are absent is not known. That table supplies the V and J calls and clone size; D and trimming were determined from the DNA. The sample data list 97,000 or so clones, and roughly 90% of these were observed just once. The top ten hold about 1.1% of the sample.

On this clone itself: Its antigen remains undetermined. Base qualities were left out, and no much larger clone turns up one base away.

The full study reports these points: Among mappable alloreactive CD4+ clones, the Treg-derived fraction averaged approximately 72% with siplizumab versus about 27% in control reactions. Because sequences below about 10^-5 frequency were poorly captured, only a minor fraction of alloreactive clones could be mapped to unstimulated subsets. Unstimulated naive T cells appeared to be more diverse than memory T cells, and naive cells seemed to make a substantial contribution to the alloresponse. Whether proliferating Tregs from siplizumab cultures were suppressive was not functionally confirmed. Siplizumab significantly reduced the cumulative frequency of alloreactive sequences traceable to unstimulated CD4+ memory T cells. A naive or memory phenotype could not be assigned to roughly 80-97% of proliferating CD4+ or CD8+ clones.

Sorted unstimulated T cells, along with proliferating T cells recovered from mixed lymphocyte reactions, underwent TCRbeta CDR3 sequencing. Fresh whole blood from approximately ten HLA-typed healthy donors was used to isolate PBMCs. Spanning cysteine to phenylalanine, the CDR3 consists of 14 amino acids. Left in the record is the CDR3 DNA by itself, 42 bases read in frame from the first base. The germline V gene (reference sequence) yields LNHNV for CDR1 and YYDKDF for CDR2. Trimming takes 0 bases from V and 2 bases from J, and the germline ends sit 5 bases apart. The specimen sequenced was CD4+ T cells sorted from blood. The sequence derives from a human donor in good health. The rearrangement combines TRBV15 with TRBJ1-5; the D gene assignment is ambiguous. In nucleotides, the sequence is TGTGCCACCAGCAGAGATAGGGGCAATCAGCCCCAGCATTTT. Its protein product is CATSRDRGNQPQHF.